The 30 T cell receptor beta chains below come from one sample, sequenced in a study of blood T cell repertoires in COVID-19 (dated by TCRdb to 2018 to 2020). Libraries were built with the immunoSEQ multiplex PCR assay. TCRdb's version of the immuneACCESS table is confined to in-frame rearrangements and falls short of the full clone set. An unresolved V gene accounts for under half of the shortfall where checked; the remainder is of unknown origin. The sample data list 310,000 or so clones, and about 87% of these were observed just once. Together, the top ten hold about 1.2% of the sample. Sequencing used peripheral blood. All receptors derive from a man between 70 and 80 years old with acute or convalescent COVID-19.

The chain employs TRBV21-1 and TRBJ2-7; TRBD2, the D gene given by the table, was not confirmed from the DNA. TRBV21-1 represents a pseudogene. The CDR3 runs to 17 residues. CDR3 amino acids: CASSKIGLAGFLYEQYF. In DNA, the CDR3 is TGTGCCAGCAGCAAAATCGGACTAGCGGGATTCTTGTACGAGCAGTACTTC.

This clone appeared a few times. The V call is TRBV7-2, the J call TRBJ1-2; 9 bases match TRBD1. Germline V CDR1 and CDR2: SGHTA, FQGNSA. V was pared by 5 bases and J by 4 bases, with 5 bases of the junction left unmatched. The CDR3 is 14 amino acids. The CDR3 loop reads CASSLQTGGYGYTF. As DNA, the CDR3 is TGTGCCAGCAGCCTACAGACAGGGGGCTATGGCTACACCTTC.

The rearrangement links TRBV28 to TRBJ2-7, with D hard to call. This CDR3 has 13 residues. CDR1 and CDR2 from the germline V gene are MDHEN and SYDVKM. The V and J ends lost 8 bases and 1 base respectively, with 12 bases between them. CDR3 sequence (DNA): TGTGCCAGCCGTCCAGGAAGTTCCTACGAGCAGTACTTC. Translation gives CASRPGSSYEQYF.

The chain carries TRBV5-1 and TRBJ1-2; D might be TRBD1 (5 bases). The CDR3 runs to 13 residues. Germline V lookup: CDR1 SGHRS, CDR2 YFSETQ. V lost 0 bases and J 5 bases, leaving 8 bases between the germline ends. DNA of the CDR3: TGCGCCAGCAGCTTGGGACAGCATTATGGCTACACCTTC. Its translation is CASSLGQHYGYTF.

This chain joins TRBV11-2 and TRBJ1-4; D not resolved. Trimming took off 5 bases at V and 8 bases at J, with 18 bases between the two ends. Germline CDR1 reads SGHAT; CDR2 reads FQNNGV. The CDR3 loop spans 15 amino acids. For the CDR3, the DNA is TGTGCCAGCAGCCCCAGTCCTTCCACCGGGGAAAAACTGTTTTTT. Its protein is CASSPSPSTGEKLFF.

The chain recombines TRBV28 with TRBJ1-4; possible D gene TRBD1, 5 bases. The CDR3 runs to 15 residues. Trimming cost V 5 bases and J 6 bases, with 16 bases left between them. The germline V gene has CDR1 MDHEN and CDR2 SYDVKM. This CDR3 reads CASSPEGIGDEKLFF. CDR3 nucleotide sequence: TGTGCCAGCAGTCCGGAGGGGATAGGGGATGAAAAACTGTTTTTT.

The gene calls are TRBV5-6 and TRBJ2-2, with 10 bases lining up with TRBD1. The CDR3 sequence is 16 residues long. Germline CDR1 reads SGHDT; CDR2 reads YYEEEE. V was pared by 3 bases and J by 4 bases, with 6 bases of the junction left unmatched. In nucleotides, the CDR3 is TGTGCCAGCAGCTCGACAGGGGGCTCGGTCACCGGGGAGCTGTTTTTT. Translating gives CASSSTGGSVTGELFF.

This chain links TRBV6-5 with TRBJ1-2, with D tentatively TRBD1 (5 bases). Germline assignment: CDR1 MNHEY and CDR2 SVGAGI. The germline V and J ends were trimmed by 2 bases and 6 bases, with 16 bases remaining between them. This CDR3 has 15 residues. CDR3 in DNA: TGTGCCAGCAGTTACCTCGGCCCGGGGGGAGATGGCTACACCTTC. This encodes CASSYLGPGGDGYTF.

This chain connects TRBV6-1 to TRBJ2-6, with 7 bases identical to TRBD1. V shed 2 bases, J shed 1 base, and the junction held 5 bases outside the gene matches. CDR1 and CDR2 from the germline V gene are MNHNS and SASEGT. The CDR3 has 17 residues. Here the CDR3 reads CASSERDRSSGANVLTF. As DNA, the CDR3 is TGTGCCAGCAGTGAAAGGGACAGATCATCTGGGGCCAACGTCCTGACTTTC.

CDR3 nucleotides: TGTGCCAGTAGTTTACAGGGGTCCATGAACACTGAAGCTTTCTTT. This gives the protein CASSLQGSMNTEAFF. V is TRBV19 and J is TRBJ1-1, with 7 bases identical to TRBD1. Germline V lookup: CDR1 LNHDA, CDR2 SQIVND (reference sequence). Unmatched junction bases numbered 6, after V lost 5 bases and J lost 0 bases. There are 15 residues in the CDR3.

This clone was counted a single time. The chain recombines TRBV5-8 with TRBJ2-7; D uncertain. The germline V gene has CDR1 SGHTS and CDR2 YDEGEE. The ends were cut back, 1 base at V and 6 bases at J, with 5 bases in the middle. CDR3 length: 11 residues. CDR3 in amino acids: CASSLLSEQYF. The CDR3 bases are TGTGCCAGCAGCTTGCTTTCCGAGCAGTACTTC.

The genes are TRBV4-1 and TRBJ2-5, with 12 bases aligning to TRBD1. V shed 4 bases, J shed 5 bases, and the junction held 8 bases outside the gene matches. CDR1 and CDR2 (germline): MGHRA, YSYEKL. The CDR3 length is 16 residues. CDR3 protein: CASSRDRGRRRETQYF. The CDR3 nucleotides are TGCGCCAGCAGCCGGGACAGGGGGCGCCGGAGGGAGACCCAGTACTTC.

The genes are TRBV7-9 and TRBJ1-5; 7 bases fit TRBD1. V dropped 5 bases and J dropped 0; count of bases not matched to a gene: 4. Germline V gives CDR1 SEHNR, CDR2 FQNEAQ (reference sequence). The CDR3 contains 15 residues. The CDR3 DNA reads as TGTGCCAGCAGCGGACAGGAGAATAGCAATCAGCCCCAGCATTTT. It specifies CASSGQENSNQPQHF.

This chain uses TRBV19 with TRBJ1-1; D gene ambiguous. CDR3 length: 13 amino acids. Trimming took off 6 bases at V and 2 bases at J, with 10 bases between the two ends. Germline-derived CDR1 and CDR2 are LNHDA and SQIVND (reference sequence). The CDR3 region has the DNA TGTGCCAGTAGACAGACGGTCAACACTGAAGCTTTCTTT. Its translation is CASRQTVNTEAFF. The variable domain in full, completed from reference TRBV19 and TRBJ1-1, reads DGGITQSPKYLFRKEGQNVTLSCEQNLNHDAMYWYRQDPGQGLRLIYYSQIVNDFQKGDIAEGYSVSREKKESFPLTVTSAQKNPTAFYLCASRQTVNTEAFFGQGTRLTVV.

The V and J genes are TRBV12-3 or TRBV12-4 and TRBJ1-1; possibly TRBD1 for D (6 bases). The CDR3 extends over 13 amino acids. Trimming pared 5 bases from V and 7 bases from J, leaving 14 bases between. The CDR3 reads CASSIQGSGEAFF. In DNA form, the CDR3 reads TGTGCCAGCAGTATACAGGGAAGCGGTGAAGCTTTCTTT.

The chain joins TRBV4-3 to TRBJ1-4; 9 bases agree with TRBD1. CDR1 and CDR2 (germline): LGHNA, YSLEER. Losses at the gene ends were 1 base for V and 7 bases for J; bases not matched to a gene: 4. This CDR3 has 15 residues. The chain's CDR3 is CASSQARDRVEKLFF. The CDR3 DNA reads TGCGCCAGCAGCCAAGCGAGGGACAGGGTTGAAAAACTGTTTTTT.

This chain connects TRBV6-5 to TRBJ2-7, with 9 positions matching TRBD2. Trimming cost V 4 bases and J 5 bases; bases outside gene matches: 6. CDR3 length: 14 residues. The germline CDR1 and CDR2 sequences are MNHEY and SVGAGI. The CDR3, as DNA: TGTGCCAGCAGTTTGCGGGGGGGCCTCAACGAGCAGTACTTC. Amino acids: CASSLRGGLNEQYF.

This chain uses TRBV11-2 with TRBJ1-5; D possibly corresponds to TRBD1 (5 bases). CDR3 length: 13 residues. V was cut by 5 bases and J by 7 bases, with 12 bases left in between. CDR1 is SGHAT and CDR2 is FQNNGV in the germline V gene. CDR3 amino acids: CASSQGFGQPQHF. The CDR3 DNA follows: TGTGCCAGCAGCCAGGGTTTCGGGCAGCCCCAGCATTTT.

The chain links TRBV6-5 to TRBJ1-2; TRBD1 is a possible D gene (6 bases). CDR1 is MNHEY, CDR2 SVGAGI, per germline. CDR3 length equals 14 residues. Trimming took off 6 bases at V and 1 base at J, with 12 bases between the two ends. This chain's CDR3 is CASRRTALNYGYTF. In nucleotides, the CDR3 is TGTGCCAGCAGAAGGACAGCACTTAACTATGGCTACACCTTC.

The chain recombines TRBV4-1 with TRBJ2-1; 11 positions agree with TRBD2. This CDR3 has 13 residues. V lost 5 bases to trimming and J lost 10 bases; unmatched junction nucleotides: 4. Germline CDR1 reads MGHRA; CDR2 reads YSYEKL. The CDR3 is CASSSGTSGEQFF. The DNA of the CDR3 is TGCGCCAGCAGCTCAGGGACTAGCGGCGAGCAGTTCTTC.

The chain couples TRBV20-1 to TRBJ2-3; no clear D. The CDR3 is made up of 11 amino acids. Trimming took 3 bases from V and 6 from J, leaving 7 bases between them. CDR1 is DFQATT, CDR2 SNEGSKA, per germline (reference sequence). The DNA of the CDR3 is TGCAGTGCTAGTCATCAGGATACGCAGTATTTT. Translating it yields CSASHQDTQYF.

This clone was counted only a few times. The V call is TRBV6-6, the J call TRBJ2-5; D possibly corresponds to TRBD2 (6 bases). Per germline, CDR1 MNHNY and CDR2 SVGAGI (reference sequence). CDR3 length: 15 amino acids. The V end lost 0 bases, the J end lost 6 bases, and 14 bases lay between the germline ends. The DNA for the CDR3 is TGTGCCAGCAGTTACTCGTCGGGAGAGATAAAGACCCAGTACTTC. It translates to CASSYSSGEIKTQYF.

The chain links TRBV28 to TRBJ1-2; possible D gene TRBD1, 5 bases. The CDR3 has 17 residues. V lost 4 bases and J 3 bases, leaving 21 bases between the germline ends. The germline V gene encodes CDR1 MDHEN and CDR2 SYDVKM. CDR3 loop: CASSSQGANYHHYGYTF. The DNA of the CDR3 is TGTGCCAGCAGTTCGCAGGGCGCGAACTACCACCACTATGGCTACACCTTC.

V gene TRBV21-1 combines with J gene TRBJ1-1. TRBV21-1 corresponds to a pseudogene. The CDR3 is made up of 16 amino acids. CDR3 nucleotides: TGTGCCAGCAGCAAACGCGGCAGTTCTATGAACACTGAAGCTTTCTTT. Encoded protein: CASSKRGSSMNTEAFF.

The chain uses TRBV2 and TRBJ1-2; TRBD1 matches at 10 bases. Germline V gives CDR1 SNHLY, CDR2 FYNNEI. This CDR3 has 15 amino acids. The V gene end was trimmed by 6 bases and the J gene end by 3 bases; junction bases not matched to a gene: 7. CDR3 bases: TGTGCCAGCAGCTTCGCCGGGACAGGGGACTATGGCTACACCTTC. Protein: CASSFAGTGDYGYTF.

This chain links TRBV29-1 with TRBJ2-2, with TRBD1 identical over 11 bases. Looked up from germline, CDR1 is SQVTM and CDR2 is ANQGSEA. The CDR3 extends over 14 amino acids. The V and J ends lost 7 bases and 4 bases, in that order; junction bases with no gene match: 5. CDR3 residues: CSGTGTGGTGELFF. The CDR3 DNA is TGCAGCGGCACCGGGACAGGGGGCACCGGGGAGCTGTTTTTT.

Concerning this clone: This CDR3 is also generated by other DNA sequences in the sample. This chain joins TRBV10-3 and TRBJ1-2; 9 positions match TRBD1. V lost 4 bases and J lost 8; bases outside the gene matches: 5. The CDR3 runs 13 residues. Germline V gene lookup returns CDR1 ENHRY and CDR2 SYGVKD. This CDR3 is CAISAGQGGGYTF. The CDR3 coding sequence is TGTGCCATCAGTGCGGGACAGGGTGGAGGCTACACCTTC.

The chain couples TRBV9 to TRBJ1-3; TRBD1 might be the D (5 bases). The germline V gene encodes CDR1 SGDLS and CDR2 YYNGEE. V was cut by 2 bases and J by 7 bases, with 13 bases left in between. CDR3 length equals 14 residues. CDR3 sequence reads: CASSVSREGNTIYF. As DNA, the CDR3 is TGTGCCAGCAGCGTGTCCCGGGAGGGGAACACCATATATTTT. The entire variable domain, with the rest obtained from reference TRBV9 and TRBJ1-3, is as follows: DSGVTQTPKHLITATGQRVTLRCSPRSGDLSVYWYQQSLDQGLQFLIQYYNGEERAKGNILERFSAQQFPDLHSELNLSSLELGDSALYFCASSVSREGNTIYFGEGSWLTVV.

This clone appeared a few times. The chain employs TRBV7-9 and TRBJ1-4; the D is unclear. Trimming pared 7 bases from V and 8 bases from J, leaving 11 bases between. The CDR3 runs 12 residues. Per the germline V gene, CDR1 is SEHNR and CDR2 is FQNEAQ (reference sequence). The chain's CDR3 is CASISSGEKLFF. Written as DNA, the CDR3 is TGTGCCAGCATCAGTTCCGGGGAAAAACTGTTTTTT. Using reference TRBV7-9 and TRBJ1-4 for the parts outside the CDR3, the full variable domain is DTGVSQNPRHKITKRGQNVTFRCDPISEHNRLYWYRQTLGQGPEFLTYFQNEAQLEKSRLLSDRFSAERPKGSFSTLEIQRTEQGDSAMYLCASISSGEKLFFGSGTQLSVL.

V usage is TRBV30 and J usage is TRBJ1-2, with D possibly matching TRBD1 (5 bases). With 2 bases removed from V and 8 bases from J, the gap between germline ends came to 15 bases. The germline gives CDR1 GTSNPN, CDR2 SVGIG (reference sequence). This CDR3 comprises 13 residues. The chain's CDR3 is CAWSSLRGEGYTF. In DNA, the CDR3 is TGTGCCTGGAGTTCCCTCCGGGGGGAGGGCTACACCTTC. The full variable domain, with the rest looked up from reference TRBV30 and TRBJ1-2, is SQTIHQWPATLVQPVGSPLSLECTVEGTSNPNLYWYRQAAGRGLQLLFYSVGIGQISSEVPQNLSASRPQDRQFILSSKKLLLSDSGFYLCAWSSLRGEGYTFGSGTRLTVV.